This TCR beta chain comes out of a study of cytomegalovirus exposure and HLA in healthy donors (TCRdb year 2017). Regarding the complete study: An earlier analysis of fewer than 750 of the donors reported over 250 Gb of sequence data and 117 million unique TCR beta sequences obtained from 150 million to 200 million T cells. Approximately 300 gigabases of sequencing data and approximately 84 million unique TCR sequences were included in an early release covering 500 to 750 HLA-typed donors. Among the roughly 390 genotyped donors, under 90% belonged to the genetic ancestry cluster associated with self-reported Caucasian donors. The study aimed to test whether signatures of past pathogen exposure could be identified by cataloging public T cell receptors. The study used immunosequencing to profile the T cell repertoires of 666 subjects and linked those repertoires to cytomegalovirus serostatus. A separate validation cohort of some 130 different subjects was used in addition to the 666-subject first cohort. The study combined high-throughput TCR immunosequencing, statistical association of individual TCRs with disease status, and machine learning to predict cytomegalovirus infection status. In a later analysis, previously published TCR beta repertoires from about 640 donors were re-analyzed and high-resolution HLA genotyping was added so that TCR occurrence patterns could be studied. In the later analysis, no new phenotypic data were used to find candidate immune exposures; instead, reliance was placed on TCR beta sequences and their occurrence across donors. An earlier analysis of approximately 580 of the donors used high-throughput TCR beta sequencing to judge whether each TCR beta V gene segment behaved as functional or pseudogenic. Donor age, sex, ethnicity and CMV serostatus were collected together with the repertoire data. In a later genetic analysis, genome-wide SNP genotypes for about three fifths of the roughly 670 donors were used, and that subset was treated as a discovery cohort. Every repertoire in the discovery cohort had been generated on one and the same sequencing platform. Both class I and class II loci were covered by HLA typing, at four-digit resolution. Typing coverage varied by locus: roughly 629-640 donors for A, B, C, DRB1 and DQB1; roughly 520 for DQA1; 600 to 610 for DPA1; roughly 450 for DPB1. Because of strong linkage in the cohort, 4 to 6 DR-DQ haplotypes were treated as single units for association and clustering. Among 350 to 400 genotyped donors of the cohort, an average of about 240,000 unique TCR beta nucleotide sequences were sequenced per donor, roughly 20% of them non-productive. On the study overall, not on this receptor specifically: The classifier was reported to diagnose cytomegalovirus status with high specificity and sensitivity in both the original and validation cohorts. The sequencing pipeline was judged likely to have produced a cluster of highly shared sequence variants as a technical artifact. In vitro tests confirmed that three of the cytomegalovirus-associated TCR beta chains recognize cytomegalovirus antigens. In a later analysis, some 18,000 TCR beta sequences were associated with specific HLA alleles at a false discovery rate of 0.05. Linkage disequilibrium might explain the correlated functional status among segregating V segments, but an unknown experimental factor could not be excluded. V-gene and J-gene trimming of TCR beta chains was associated with a missense DCLRE1C variant in a later genetic analysis, and the association was replicated in an independent cohort. In an earlier analysis of roughly 560 of the donors, most TCR beta V segments were observed in productive rearrangements about 87% or about 30% of the time, broadly matching IMGT annotations. For the cohort, immune exposure information was limited to CMV serostatus. Only TCR beta chains were sequenced in this cohort, and the absence of alpha or paired-chain data limited detectable features. In the study, some 160 TCR beta chains were listed as associated with cytomegalovirus. Assigning TCR associations to individual alleles was difficult when HLA alleles, especially DR and DQ, strongly co-occurred. It was suggested by the authors that the approach could potentially be generalized to other disease states and immunological phenotypes. Most TCR sequences were seen in very few donors, while some public TCRs were found in many individuals. Because some donors lacked HLA typing at each locus, the association tests relied only on the typed subset. In a later analysis, most CMV-associated TCR beta chains were found to appear HLA-restricted, with HLA associations seemingly driven largely by CMV exposure. In a later analysis, HLA-associated TCR beta chains showed more clonal expansion and lower generation probabilities than non-associated chains that were equally common. Roughly uniform sequencing depth across donors was assumed in presence/absence analyses, although this assumption may not hold. A later analysis reported that several top co-occurrence clusters appeared linked to parvovirus B19, influenza, CMV and Epstein-Barr virus. In a later genetic analysis, fewer N-insertions in productive TCRs were reported among donors in an Asian-associated ancestry cluster than the roughly 700-donor mean. Because the 87-base-pair reads could not distinguish some IMGT-functional V segments, including TRBV6-2 and TRBV6-3, those segments were excluded. A further reported finding was that TCR beta sequences accurately predicted the HLA-A and HLA-B alleles for most subjects in the first cohort. A later analysis found that TCR association rates varied across HLA loci, with DRB1 alleles showing the most associated TCRs and HLA-C alleles the fewest. Because counts were too low, some 17 rarely observed V segments, including chromosome 9 orphons, were left out of the earlier analysis of some 600 of the donors.

The library was made by the immunoSEQ multiplex PCR assay. For the multiplex PCR, a mixture combining 60 forward primers for TCR Vbeta segments and 13 reverse primers for TCR Jbeta segments was used. A multiplex PCR assay on genomic DNA amplified the CDR3 region of rearranged TCR beta genes. The Illumina HiSeq System was used to sequence the amplified TCR beta libraries as 87-base-pair reads. The study's processing was this. A later analysis tallied roughly 78 million unique TCR beta chains across the 600 to 700 repertoires, and approximately 12 million of those chains were shared by two or more donors. Raw reads were error-corrected and collapsed into unique sequences with a nearest-neighbor algorithm that merged closely related sequences to remove PCR and sequencing errors. CDR3 sequences were aligned to IMGT reference sequences to assign V, D and J gene segments. For a sequence to be retained, a match of at least six nucleotides was required to both a V gene segment and a J gene segment. A rearrangement counted as productive if the CDR3 had no stop codons and remained in frame with V and J, and every other rearrangement counted as non-productive. Following IMGT convention, CDR3 was defined as the stretch from the second conserved V-encoded cysteine to the conserved J-encoded phenylalanine. The earlier analysis of 587 of the donors excluded sequences that lacked an unambiguous match to a single V gene segment. An earlier analysis of approximately 590 of the donors classified V segments as functional when productive rearrangements were above 56.7% and as segregating when the standard deviation between donors was above 5%. A statistical classification framework was built to diagnose cytomegalovirus status from the catalog of TCR beta chain sequences. In a later analysis, V and J genes were assigned by comparing TCR nucleotide sequences against IMGT/GENE-DB human TR gene sequences. Using the TCRdist pipeline, a later analysis assigned CDR3 sequences along with most-parsimonious VDJ recombination scenarios. In a later analysis, each TCR beta chain was defined by its CDR3 amino acid sequence together with its V-gene family, and reads lacking a unique V-gene family were excluded. In a later analysis, 450 to 600 highly shared, low-generation-probability nucleotide sequences were removed to address suspected cross-contamination and a sequencing artifact. In a later analysis, a clonal expansion index was calculated for each public chain from normalized within-repertoire ranks of inferred template counts. In a later analysis, generation probabilities were computed with a VDJ recombination model fitted to out-of-frame rearrangements, and the resulting probabilities were checked against IGoR. In a later analysis, hypergeometric tests were used to score TCR-TCR, TCR-HLA and TCR-CMV co-occurrence, with a repertoire-size bias correction applied to TCR pairs. In a later analysis, false discovery rates were estimated by permuting HLA or CMV assignments 20 times. In a later analysis, co-occurring TCRs were grouped using DBSCAN, with TCRdist sequence similarity added in when clustering inside HLA-allele-positive subsets. Co-occurrence clustering excluded repertoires with fewer than 30,000 or more than 120,000 public chains, plus five with anomalous nucleotide sharing. Held by TCRdb, this immuneACCESS table contains in-frame sequences only and omits some clones. Under half of the omission traces to an unresolved V gene where checked; the cause of the rest is unknown. D and trimming were read from the DNA, whereas the V and J calls and clone size are those reported in that table. This sample's table carries 29,000 or so clones. Together, the top ten hold roughly 0.74% of the sample.

Concerning this clone itself: Its antigen target is currently unknown.

The cohort comprised some 700 healthy bone marrow donors. All cohort members were sampled while nominally healthy, although unrecorded immune exposures were likely present. The donor tested CMV seronegative and was one of the 352 seronegative cohort members. A peripheral blood sample was collected from each donor, and TCR beta sequencing was performed on peripheral blood mononuclear cells. The Qiagen DNeasy Blood Extraction Kit was used to extract genomic DNA from the blood cell samples. CDR1 and CDR2, looked up from the germline V gene (reference sequence), are GTSNPN and SVGIG. The CDR3 has 15 amino acids, counting the end cysteine and phenylalanine. The retained sequence is limited to the CDR3, 45 bases, with the frame set at the first base. The germline V and J ends show losses of 5 bases and 9 bases respectively, and no gene match explains 13 bases of the junction.

The chain links TRBV30 with TRBJ2-1; a stretch of 10 junction bases matches TRBD1. The source of this sequence is a man under 40 in good health and CMV-seronegative. Material for sequencing was PBMCs. The DNA is as follows: TGTGCCTGGGACAGGACAGGGGGTCGAGGTGGTGAGCAGTTCTTC. This sequence encodes CAWDRTGGRGGEQFF.